Below are 30 T cell receptor beta chains sequenced from a single sample in a study of T cell responses to AZD1222 COVID-19 vaccine. Profiled with immunoSEQ multiplex PCR; TCRdb holds only in-frame clones, not every one. This table holds more than 70,000 clones, around 90% found once. This specimen consisted of peripheral blood, obtained on day 0 of AZD1222 vaccination. These receptors came from an adult in good health.

This chain links TRBV18 with TRBJ2-1; D ambiguous. Trimming took 2 bases from V and 6 from J, leaving 5 bases between them. The CDR3 consists of 12 residues. From germline, CDR1 is KGHSH and CDR2 LQKENI. CDR3 bases: TGTGCCAGCTCACCATTAGCCAATGAGCAGTTCTTC. Amino acids: CASSPLANEQFF.

V usage is TRBV27 and J usage is TRBJ2-1, with D perhaps given as TRBD1 or TRBD2 (6 bases each). This CDR3 spans 17 amino acids. Trimming cost V 7 bases and J 5 bases, with 24 bases left between them. The germline CDR1 and CDR2 sequences are MNHEY and SMNVEV (reference sequence). The CDR3 region is CASIKGVGAWEDNEQFF. CDR3 DNA: TGTGCCAGCATAAAGGGGGTTGGAGCGTGGGAGGACAATGAGCAGTTCTTC.

The chain joins TRBV19 to TRBJ1-1; no clear D. Trimming left V 3 bases short and J 2 bases short, with 7 bases between. Germline-derived CDR1 and CDR2 are LNHDA and SQIVND (reference sequence). The length of the CDR3 is 13 residues. The CDR3 sequence is CASSIRENTEAFF. CDR3 coding DNA: TGTGCCAGTAGTATCAGAGAAAACACTGAAGCTTTCTTT.

The chain has TRBV24-1 and TRBJ2-5; 7 nucleotides agree with TRBD1. This CDR3 spans 13 amino acids. V shed 6 bases, J shed 5 bases, and the junction held 5 bases outside the gene matches. Germline V gene data show CDR1 as KGHDR and CDR2 as SFDVKD. The CDR3 loop is CATSKGASETQYF. The CDR3, as DNA: TGTGCCACCAGTAAGGGGGCGAGTGAGACCCAGTACTTC.

The chain combines TRBV4-1 with TRBJ1-1; D not certain. CDR1 is MGHRA, CDR2 YSYEKL, per germline. Deletions cut 1 base from V and 1 base from J, with 10 bases between. The CDR3 extends over 15 amino acids. The CDR3 nucleotides read TGCGCCAGCAGCCAAGTTATAGGCCCGAACACTGAAGCTTTCTTT. As protein: CASSQVIGPNTEAFF.

The rearrangement links TRBV11-2 to TRBJ1-4; no definite D call. In germline, CDR1 is SGHAT, CDR2 FQNNGV. V lost 3 bases, J lost 3 bases, and 8 bases lay in between. CDR3 length: 14 residues. The CDR3 loop is CASSFLHPNEKLFF. In DNA form, the CDR3 reads TGTGCCAGCAGCTTCCTGCACCCTAATGAAAAACTGTTTTTT. The whole variable domain, remainder taken from reference TRBV11-2 and TRBJ1-4, is EAGVAQSPRYKIIEKRQSVAFWCNPISGHATLYWYQQILGQGPKLLIQFQNNGVVDDSQLPKDRFSAERLKGVDSTLKIQPAKLEDSAVYLCASSFLHPNEKLFFGSGTQLSVL.

The chain carries TRBV5-1 and TRBJ2-2, with D possibly TRBD1 on 5 matching bases. CDR1 and CDR2 from the germline V gene are SGHRS and YFSETQ. The CDR3 spans 15 residues. The germline V and J ends were trimmed by 4 bases and 4 bases, with 14 bases remaining between them. This chain's CDR3 is CASSPAQGLTGELFF. The CDR3 coding sequence is TGCGCCAGCAGCCCTGCCCAGGGCCTCACCGGGGAGCTGTTTTTT.

V is TRBV6-5 and J is TRBJ1-1; 7 nucleotides line up with TRBD1. V shed 2 bases and J 4 bases; nucleotides not matched to a gene: 10. The germline CDR1 and CDR2 sequences are MNHEY and SVGAGI. This CDR3 region has 16 residues. The CDR3 sequence is CASSYAGGQRGTEAFF. Written as DNA, the CDR3 is TGTGCCAGCAGTTACGCGGGGGGACAGAGAGGCACTGAAGCTTTCTTT.

This clone has only one observation. The J gene is TRBJ1-2, the V gene TRBV7-9; D call uncertain. Deletions cut 1 base from V and 7 bases from J, with 16 bases between. Germline CDR1 SEHNR, CDR2 FQNEAQ (reference sequence). This CDR3 region has 15 residues. CDR3 coding DNA: TGTGCCAGCAGCTTAGTAATTGCGGGTGTCGGTGGCTACACCTTC. Protein product: CASSLVIAGVGGYTF. The full variable domain, rest sourced from reference TRBV7-9 and TRBJ1-2, is DTGVSQNPRHKITKRGQNVTFRCDPISEHNRLYWYRQTLGQGPEFLTYFQNEAQLEKSRLLSDRFSAERPKGSFSTLEIQRTEQGDSAMYLCASSLVIAGVGGYTFGSGTRLTVV.

This clone showed up just a few times. J is TRBJ1-1 and V is TRBV6-6, with TRBD1 as a possible D gene (6 bases). The V end lost 8 bases, the J end lost 1 base, and 17 bases lay between the germline ends. CDR1 and CDR2 (germline): MNHNY, SVGAGI (reference sequence). The CDR3 is made up of 15 amino acids. This chain's CDR3 is CASGGGHGSNTEAFF. The DNA for the CDR3 is TGTGCCAGCGGCGGGGGGCACGGTTCGAACACTGAAGCTTTCTTT.

The rearrangement joins TRBV27 to TRBJ1-1; D is ambiguous. The CDR3 spans 13 residues. Trimming left V 6 bases short and J 1 base short, with 9 bases between. The V gene's germline CDR1 is MNHEY and CDR2 SMNVEV (reference sequence). In nucleotides, the CDR3 is TGTGCCAGCAGCCAAGGAGGGAACACTGAAGCTTTCTTT. Translating gives CASSQGGNTEAFF.

The CDR3 bases are TGTGCCAGCAGTCAGGGGACAGGGTGGCAGTACTTC. This sequence encodes CASSQGTGWQYF. This chain links TRBV12-3 or TRBV12-4 with TRBJ2-7, with 9 bases matching TRBD1. The CDR3 has 12 residues. The trim removed 5 bases at V and 9 bases at J, leaving 5 bases unmatched.

The gene calls are TRBV5-1 and TRBJ1-4; D not resolved. Trimming removed 5 bases from V and 5 bases from J, with 4 bases in between. Germline CDR1 reads SGHRS; CDR2 reads YFSETQ. CDR3 length equals 11 residues. CDR3 protein: CASRVNEKLFF. CDR3 coding DNA: TGCGCCAGCAGGGTCAATGAAAAACTGTTTTTT.

The chain carries TRBV29-1 and TRBJ1-1; 7 bases map to TRBD1. V gave up 6 bases and J gave up 7 bases; unmatched junction bases: 14. CDR1 and CDR2 from the germline V gene are SQVTM and ANQGSEA. The CDR3 is 14 residues long. In DNA form, the CDR3 reads TGCAGCGTCGCCCCTGGGAGGGGGCAATTTGAAGCTTTCTTT. Protein sequence: CSVAPGRGQFEAFF.

This chain uses TRBV7-2 with TRBJ1-1; D gene unclear. There are 12 residues in the CDR3. Per germline, CDR1 SGHTA and CDR2 FQGNSA. Trimming removed 5 bases from V and 2 bases from J, with 6 bases in between. For the CDR3, the DNA is TGTGCCAGCAGCGGCTTTAACACTGAAGCTTTCTTT. It specifies CASSGFNTEAFF.

This sequence joins TRBV9 and TRBJ1-6; D gene unclear. V lost 0 bases and J lost 7, with 8 bases in between. Germline V CDR1 and CDR2: SGDLS, YYNGEE. The CDR3 is 14 residues long. This chain's CDR3 is CASSVDNGNSPLHF. CDR3 nucleotide sequence: TGTGCCAGCAGCGTAGATAACGGAAATTCACCCCTCCACTTT.

The rearrangement joins TRBV10-2 to TRBJ2-2; D not certain. The germline gives CDR1 WSHSY, CDR2 SAAADI. V was trimmed by 2 bases and J by 1 base, leaving 14 bases between them. The CDR3 is made up of 17 amino acids. CDR3 sequence reads: CASSEPVGRENTGELFF. Written as DNA, the CDR3 is TGCGCCAGCAGTGAGCCCGTCGGCCGCGAGAACACCGGGGAGCTGTTTTTT.

This sequence joins TRBV9 and TRBJ2-1; TRBD2 aligns across 10 bases. The ends lost 0 bases at V and 8 bases at J; junction bases unmatched: 8. The CDR3 contains 16 residues. Germline CDR1 and CDR2: SGDLS and YYNGEE. CDR3 in DNA: TGTGCCAGCAGCGTAGGTAGCGGGAGGCCAGAGGATGAGCAGTTCTTC. Residues: CASSVGSGRPEDEQFF.

The J gene is TRBJ2-5, the V gene TRBV7-2; 12 bases are a match to TRBD2. J lost 4 bases, V lost 4 bases, and 4 bases had no gene match. CDR1 SGHTA and CDR2 FQGNSA come from the germline V gene. This CDR3 is 15 amino acids long. The CDR3 region has the DNA TGTGCCAGCAGCTCGTCGGGACTAGCGGGAGAGACCCAGTACTTC. Translating it yields CASSSSGLAGETQYF.

This clone was found a few times. The chain is built from TRBV7-2 and TRBJ2-7; no firm D call. This CDR3 has 12 residues. Germline CDR1 and CDR2: SGHTA and FQGNSA. The germline V and J ends were trimmed by 5 bases and 0 bases, with 5 bases remaining between them. The CDR3 nucleotides are TGTGCCAGCAGCCGCAACTCCTACGAGCAGTACTTC. The encoded protein is CASSRNSYEQYF.

This clone was seen a single time. DNA for the CDR3: TGTGCCAGCTCACCACCCCAGGGCGGGAGTATGGGCTACACCTTC. Encoded protein: CASSPPQGGSMGYTF. The rearrangement links TRBV18 to TRBJ1-2; D may be TRBD1 (5 bases). The germline V and J ends were trimmed by 0 bases and 8 bases, with 16 bases remaining between them. The CDR3 has 15 amino acids. Germline-derived CDR1 and CDR2 are KGHSH and LQKENI. Drawing the rest from reference TRBV18 and TRBJ1-2, the complete variable domain is NAGVMQNPRHLVRRRGQEARLRCSPMKGHSHVYWYRQLPEEGLKFMVYLQKENIIDESGMPKERFSAEFPKEGPSILRIQQVVRGDSAAYFCASSPPQGGSMGYTFGSGTRLTVV.

The chain uses TRBV5-5 and TRBJ1-1, with D unresolved. V was clipped by 2 bases and J by 8 bases, with 10 bases between them. This CDR3 comprises 12 residues. Germline CDR1 SGHKS, CDR2 YYEKEE (reference sequence). CDR3 bases: TGTGCCAGCAGCTTCAGCCTCACCGAAGCTTTCTTT. Protein product: CASSFSLTEAFF.

The chain has TRBV7-2 and TRBJ2-2; 9 bases line up with TRBD2. The length of the CDR3 is 16 residues. With 4 bases clipped from V and 1 base from J, the junction kept 4 bases outside the gene matches. The germline gives CDR1 SGHTA, CDR2 FQGNSA. CDR3: CASSSHSGGNTGELFF. The CDR3 DNA reads as TGTGCCAGCAGCTCCCATAGCGGGGGGAACACCGGGGAGCTGTTTTTT.

This chain joins TRBV7-2 and TRBJ2-1, with D uncertain. The CDR3 covers 17 residues. Germline V gene sequence: CDR1 SGHTA, CDR2 FQGNSA. Trimming stripped 1 base from V and 0 bases from J, with 13 bases between. CDR3 coding DNA: TGTGCCAGCAGCTTAGGCGGTAGCTCGAGCTCCTACAATGAGCAGTTCTTC. Translation: CASSLGGSSSSYNEQFF. Combining the CDR3 with reference TRBV7-2 and TRBJ2-1 gives the whole variable domain GAGVSQSPSNKVTEKGKDVELRCDPISGHTALYWYRQSLGQGLEFLIYFQGNSAPDKSGLPSDRFSAERTGGSVSTLTIQRTQQEDSAVYLCASSLGGSSSSYNEQFFGPGTRLTVL.

This chain joins TRBV29-1 and TRBJ2-1; the D gene is possibly TRBD2 (5 bases). CDR1 SQVTM and CDR2 ANQGSEA come from the germline V gene. CDR3 length: 15 amino acids. Trimming stripped 0 bases from V and 7 bases from J, with 16 bases between. The CDR3 coding sequence is TGCAGCGTTGAAGAGGATGAGCGGCTGGGGAATGAGCAGTTCTTC. It yields the protein CSVEEDERLGNEQFF.

The chain couples TRBV5-1 to TRBJ2-2; a possible D gene is TRBD2 (5 bases). Germline V gives CDR1 SGHRS, CDR2 YFSETQ. The CDR3 is made up of 14 amino acids. Trimming shortened V by 3 bases and J by 5 bases, and 11 bases separated the two germline ends. The CDR3 nucleotides are TGCGCCAGCAGCTGGATCCGGGATACCGGGGAGCTGTTTTTT. It codes for CASSWIRDTGELFF. Together with reference TRBV5-1 and TRBJ2-2, the CDR3 gives the full variable domain: KAGVTQTPRYLIKTRGQQVTLSCSPISGHRSVSWYQQTPGQGLQFLFEYFSETQRNKGNFPGRFSGRQFSNSRSEMNVSTLELGDSALYLCASSWIRDTGELFFGEGSRLTVL.

The chain couples TRBV3-1 (or the pseudogene TRBV3-2) to TRBJ2-5, with 8 nucleotides matching TRBD2. With 0 bases clipped from V and 4 bases from J, the junction kept 10 bases outside the gene matches. The CDR3 has 17 residues. Germline loops: CDR1 LGHDT, CDR2 YNNKEL (reference sequence). As DNA, the CDR3 is TGTGCCAGCAGCCAAGATTCGGGGGGGGCAGGCTTAGAGACCCAGTACTTC. Its protein product is CASSQDSGGAGLETQYF.

The chain carries TRBV7-9 and TRBJ2-7; D is ambiguous. V was cut by 5 bases and J by 8 bases, with 19 bases left in between. CDR1 and CDR2 from the germline V gene are SEHNR and FQNEAQ (reference sequence). This CDR3 contains 14 residues. The CDR3 reads CASSPLVGTTKQYF. CDR3 DNA sequence: TGTGCCAGCAGCCCCCTGGTCGGCACTACGAAGCAGTACTTC.

The chain combines TRBV30 with TRBJ1-3, with D possibly being TRBD1 (5 bases). The CDR3 totals 15 residues. The V end was cut by 2 bases, the J end by 4 bases, with 15 bases between. Germline values: CDR1 GTSNPN, CDR2 SVGIG (reference sequence). CDR3 nucleotides: TGTGCCTGGAGTCGGGAACCAGGGCGAGGAAACACCATATATTTT. Encoded protein: CAWSREPGRGNTIYF. The full variable domain, rest sourced from reference TRBV30 and TRBJ1-3, is SQTIHQWPATLVQPVGSPLSLECTVEGTSNPNLYWYRQAAGRGLQLLFYSVGIGQISSEVPQNLSASRPQDRQFILSSKKLLLSDSGFYLCAWSREPGRGNTIYFGEGSWLTVV.

This sequence joins TRBV3-1 (or the pseudogene TRBV3-2) and TRBJ2-4, with TRBD2 matching over 8 bases. The V gene's germline CDR1 is LGHDT and CDR2 YNNKEL (reference sequence). The V gene end was trimmed by 1 base and the J gene end by 11 bases; junction bases not matched to a gene: 7. The CDR3 is made up of 14 amino acids. CDR3 amino acids: CASSQGGLVAVQYF. The CDR3 nucleotides are TGTGCCAGCAGCCAAGGGGGACTAGTGGCTGTTCAGTACTTC.